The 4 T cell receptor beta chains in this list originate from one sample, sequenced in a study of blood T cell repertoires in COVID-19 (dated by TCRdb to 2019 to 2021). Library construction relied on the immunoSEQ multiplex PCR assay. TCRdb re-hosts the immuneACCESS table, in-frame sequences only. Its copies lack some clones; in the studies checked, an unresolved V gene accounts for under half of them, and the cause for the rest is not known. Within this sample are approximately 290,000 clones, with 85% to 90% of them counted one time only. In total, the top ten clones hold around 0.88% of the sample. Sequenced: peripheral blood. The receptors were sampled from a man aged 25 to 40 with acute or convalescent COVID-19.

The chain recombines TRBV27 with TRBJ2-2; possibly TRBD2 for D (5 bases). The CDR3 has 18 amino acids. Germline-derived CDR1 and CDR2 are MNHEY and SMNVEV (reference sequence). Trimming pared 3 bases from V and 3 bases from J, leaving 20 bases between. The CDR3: CASSFRTGRSGYTGELFF. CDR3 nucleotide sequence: TGTGCCAGCAGTTTCCGGACGGGGAGATCGGGTTACACCGGGGAGCTGTTTTTT.

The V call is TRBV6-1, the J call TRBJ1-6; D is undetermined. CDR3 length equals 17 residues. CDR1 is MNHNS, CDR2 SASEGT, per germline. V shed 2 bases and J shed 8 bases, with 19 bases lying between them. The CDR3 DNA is TGTGCCAGCAGTGAATTCGGAGGTGCTTGGTCTCATTCACCCCTCCACTTT. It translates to CASSEFGGAWSHSPLHF.

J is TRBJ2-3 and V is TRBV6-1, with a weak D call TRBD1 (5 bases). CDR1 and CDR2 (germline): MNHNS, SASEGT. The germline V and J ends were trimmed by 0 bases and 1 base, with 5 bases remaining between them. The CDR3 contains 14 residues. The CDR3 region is CASSEAGGTDTQYF. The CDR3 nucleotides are TGTGCCAGCAGTGAAGCAGGGGGCACAGATACGCAGTATTTT.

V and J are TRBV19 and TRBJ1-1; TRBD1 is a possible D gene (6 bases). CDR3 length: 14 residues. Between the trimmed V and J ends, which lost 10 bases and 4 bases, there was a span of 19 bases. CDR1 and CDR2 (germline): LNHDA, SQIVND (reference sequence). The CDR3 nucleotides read TGTGCCACCTTCCCGGGGGGGCGGCGCACTGAAGCTTTCTTT. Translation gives CATFPGGRRTEAFF.